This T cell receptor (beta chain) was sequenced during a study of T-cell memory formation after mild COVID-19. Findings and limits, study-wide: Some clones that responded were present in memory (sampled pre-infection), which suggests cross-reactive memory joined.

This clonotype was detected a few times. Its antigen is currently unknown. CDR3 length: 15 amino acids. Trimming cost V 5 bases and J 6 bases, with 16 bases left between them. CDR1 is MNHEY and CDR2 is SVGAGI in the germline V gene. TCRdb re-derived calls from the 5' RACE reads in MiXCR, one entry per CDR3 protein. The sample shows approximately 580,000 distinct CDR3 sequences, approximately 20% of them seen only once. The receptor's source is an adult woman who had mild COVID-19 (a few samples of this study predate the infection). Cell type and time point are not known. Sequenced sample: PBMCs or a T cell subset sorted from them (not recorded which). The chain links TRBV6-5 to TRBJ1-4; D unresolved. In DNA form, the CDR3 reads TGTGCCAGCAGTAGCAACCATGAGGCGGATGAAAAACTGTTTTTT. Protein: CASSSNHEADEKLFF.